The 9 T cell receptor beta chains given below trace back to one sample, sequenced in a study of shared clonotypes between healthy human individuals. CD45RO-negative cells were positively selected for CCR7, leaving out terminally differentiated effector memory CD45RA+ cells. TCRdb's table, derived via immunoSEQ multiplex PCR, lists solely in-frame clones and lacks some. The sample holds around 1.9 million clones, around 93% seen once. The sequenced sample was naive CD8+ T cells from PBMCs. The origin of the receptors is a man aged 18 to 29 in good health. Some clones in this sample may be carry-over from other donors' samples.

CDR3 loop: CASSSNEKLFF. The DNA of the CDR3 is TGTGCCAGCAGCTCGAATGAAAAACTGTTTTTT. The rearrangement uses TRBV11-1 and TRBJ1-4; no clear D gene. The CDR3 has 11 amino acids. Germline-derived CDR1 and CDR2 are SGHAT and FQDESV (reference sequence). The germline V and J ends were trimmed by 4 bases and 5 bases, with 2 bases remaining between them.

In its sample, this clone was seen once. The CDR3, as DNA: TGCGCCAGCAGCCACGATGGACTAGCGCCTGAGCAGTTCTTC. It codes for CASSHDGLAPEQFF. The chain joins TRBV4-3 to TRBJ2-1; 9 bases are shared with TRBD2. CDR3 length: 14 amino acids. The germline V gene has CDR1 LGHNA and CDR2 YSLEER. V shed 3 bases, J shed 9 bases, and the junction held 6 bases outside the gene matches.

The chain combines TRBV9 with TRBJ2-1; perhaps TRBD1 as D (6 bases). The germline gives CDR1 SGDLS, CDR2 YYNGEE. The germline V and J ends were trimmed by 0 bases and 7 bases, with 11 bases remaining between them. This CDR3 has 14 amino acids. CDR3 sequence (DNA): TGTGCCAGCAGCGTAGGAGCAGGGGCGAATGAGCAGTTCTTC. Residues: CASSVGAGANEQFF.

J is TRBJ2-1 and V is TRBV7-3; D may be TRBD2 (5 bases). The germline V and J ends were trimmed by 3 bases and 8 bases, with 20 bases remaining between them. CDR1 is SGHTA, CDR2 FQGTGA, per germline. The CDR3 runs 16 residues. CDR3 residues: CASSFRRTLSKDEQFF. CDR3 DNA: TGTGCCAGCAGCTTTCGACGGACTTTAAGCAAGGATGAGCAGTTCTTC. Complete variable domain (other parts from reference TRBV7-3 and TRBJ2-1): GAGVSQTPSNKVTEKGKYVELRCDPISGHTALYWYRQSLGQGPEFLIYFQGTGAADDSGLPNDRFFAVRPEGSVSTLKIQRTERGDSAVYLCASSFRRTLSKDEQFFGPGTRLTVL.

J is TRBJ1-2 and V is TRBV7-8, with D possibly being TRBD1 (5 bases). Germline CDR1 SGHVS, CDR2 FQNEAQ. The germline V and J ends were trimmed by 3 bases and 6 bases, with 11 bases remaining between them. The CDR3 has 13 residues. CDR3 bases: TGTGCCAGCAGCTTTCGGGACGGAGATGGCTACACCTTC. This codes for CASSFRDGDGYTF.

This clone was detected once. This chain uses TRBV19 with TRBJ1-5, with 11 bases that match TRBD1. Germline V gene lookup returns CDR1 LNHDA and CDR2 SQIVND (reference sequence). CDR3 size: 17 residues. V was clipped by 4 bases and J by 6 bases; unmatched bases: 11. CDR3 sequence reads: CASSTGQGAIPRQPQHF. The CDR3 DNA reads TGTGCCAGTAGTACAGGACAGGGGGCAATCCCTCGTCAGCCCCAGCATTTT. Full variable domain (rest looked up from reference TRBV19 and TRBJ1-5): DGGITQSPKYLFRKEGQNVTLSCEQNLNHDAMYWYRQDPGQGLRLIYYSQIVNDFQKGDIAEGYSVSREKKESFPLTVTSAQKNPTAFYLCASSTGQGAIPRQPQHFGDGTRLSIL.

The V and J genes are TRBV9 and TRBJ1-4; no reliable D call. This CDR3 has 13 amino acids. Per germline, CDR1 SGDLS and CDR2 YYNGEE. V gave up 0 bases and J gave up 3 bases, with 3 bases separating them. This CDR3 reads CASSVVANEKLFF. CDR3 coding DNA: TGTGCCAGCAGCGTAGTGGCTAATGAAAAACTGTTTTTT.

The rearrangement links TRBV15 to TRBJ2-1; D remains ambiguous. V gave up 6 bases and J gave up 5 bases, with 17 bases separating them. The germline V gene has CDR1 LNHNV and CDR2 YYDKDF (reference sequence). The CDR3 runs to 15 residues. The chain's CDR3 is CATSSYSSYDNEQFF. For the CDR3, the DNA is TGTGCCACCAGTAGTTATAGCAGCTACGACAATGAGCAGTTCTTC.

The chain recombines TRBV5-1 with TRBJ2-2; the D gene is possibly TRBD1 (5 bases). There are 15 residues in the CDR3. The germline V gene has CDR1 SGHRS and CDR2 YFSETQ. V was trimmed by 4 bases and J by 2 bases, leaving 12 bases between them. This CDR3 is CASSVSGSNTGELFF. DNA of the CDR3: TGCGCCAGCAGCGTTTCAGGGTCAAACACCGGGGAGCTGTTTTTT.